This is a list of T cell receptor beta chains from one sample in a study of blood T cell repertoires in COVID-19. Some clones are missing from TCRdb's copy, which holds only in-frame ones; the method was immunoSEQ multiplex PCR. Of a few hundred thousand clones in the sample, over 70% were seen once. The sequenced sample was peripheral blood. The source is a woman aged 70 to 79 with COVID-19, enrolled during active disease. The CDR3 runs from the conserved cysteine through the conserved F or W. Fields, in order: J gene, CDR3 length, V gene, D gene, clone size, CDR3 DNA, CDR3 protein. D genes are given only for firm matches. Clone size appears in some rows only: once, few, many, or a class for an expanded clone.

j_gene: TRBJ1-4
len: 15
v_gene: TRBV4-1
d_gene: .
abundance: .
CDR3nt: .
CDR3aa: CASSSSSAANEKLFF

j_gene: TRBJ1-2
len: 14
v_gene: TRBV7-9
d_gene: .
abundance: .
CDR3nt: TGTGCCAGCAGCTTATTCCCCAGCGACTATGGCTACACCTTC
CDR3aa: CASSLFPSDYGYTF

j_gene: TRBJ1-2
len: 16
v_gene: TRBV4-1
d_gene: .
abundance: many
CDR3nt: TGCGCCAGCAGCGATAGGACAGAACAAACCTACTATGGCTACACCTTC
CDR3aa: CASSDRTEQTYYGYTF

j_gene: TRBJ2-6
len: 18
v_gene: TRBV14
d_gene: .
abundance: .
CDR3nt: TGTGCCAGCAGCCAAACCCAAGGAGGGTTGACTGGGGCCAACGTCCTGACTTTC
CDR3aa: CASSQTQGGLTGANVLTF

j_gene: TRBJ1-5
len: 13
v_gene: TRBV29-1
d_gene: .
abundance: few
CDR3nt: TGCAGCGCGACAACGCAGGTGGGTCAGCCCCAGCATTTT
CDR3aa: CSATTQVGQPQHF

j_gene: TRBJ1-4
len: 14
v_gene: TRBV25-1
d_gene: .
abundance: few
CDR3nt: TGTGCCAGCAGTGTCGCAGGGTACGATGAAAAACTGTTTTTT
CDR3aa: CASSVAGYDEKLFF

j_gene: TRBJ2-7
len: 16
v_gene: TRBV11-3
d_gene: TRBD2
abundance: few
CDR3nt: TGTGCCAGCACCCTTTCGGGGGGACGCAGCTCCTACGAGCAGTACTTC
CDR3aa: CASTLSGGRSSYEQYF

j_gene: TRBJ2-1
len: 14
v_gene: TRBV24-1
d_gene: .
abundance: .
CDR3nt: TGTGCCACCAGTGATTTTGGGGCAGGGAATGAGCAGTTCTTC
CDR3aa: CATSDFGAGNEQFF

j_gene: TRBJ1-2
len: 13
v_gene: TRBV11-2
d_gene: .
abundance: many
CDR3nt: TGTGCCAGCAGCCCGAGTGGTGTTCTTGGCTACACCTTC
CDR3aa: CASSPSGVLGYTF

j_gene: TRBJ1-2
len: 14
v_gene: TRBV18
d_gene: .
abundance: .
CDR3nt: TGTGCCAGCTCACGCTCGGGGATAAACTATGGCTACACCTTC
CDR3aa: CASSRSGINYGYTF

j_gene: TRBJ1-4
len: 17
v_gene: TRBV5-1
d_gene: .
abundance: .
CDR3nt: TGCGCCAGCAGCTCAGGGGACCATCGCAGACCAAATGAAAAACTGTTTTTT
CDR3aa: CASSSGDHRRPNEKLFF